What follows are 15 T cell receptor beta chains derived from one specimen sequenced in a study of T cells in Graves' hyperthyroidism and ophthalmopathy. Researchers amplified the TCR beta CDR3 regions from RNA transcripts. With the HTBI primer set, the TCR CDR3 went through a first round of RT-PCR. Via MiXCR, TCRdb re-called the multiplex PCR reads, giving one row per CDR3 protein. The table lists about 770,000 distinct CDR3 sequences, over 15% of them singletons, with approximately 15% in the top ten. Sequencing used blood. The receptor source for this set is a woman aged 45-65 years with Graves' hyperthyroidism that later progressed to Graves' ophthalmopathy.

This clonotype was detected a few times. The rearrangement uses TRBV6-1 and TRBJ2-6, with D tentatively TRBD2 (6 bases). CDR3 length equals 15 residues. Germline V gene data show CDR1 as MNHNS and CDR2 as SASEGT. The ends were cut back, 5 bases at V and 0 bases at J, with 8 bases in the middle. CDR3 bases: TGTGCCAGCAGTCGGGGGTCCTCTGGGGCCAACGTCCTGACTTTC. Its protein product is CASSRGSSGANVLTF.

This clonotype showed up just a few times. The chain has TRBV12-3 or TRBV12-4 and TRBJ1-6; D gene ambiguous. Trimming removed 4 bases from V and 7 bases from J, with 8 bases in between. The CDR3 loop spans 13 amino acids. The DNA of the CDR3 is TGTGCCAGCAGTTCGGCCTTGAATTCACCCCTCCACTTT. As protein: CASSSALNSPLHF.

This clonotype was picked up a small number of times. Written as DNA, the CDR3 is TGTGCCTGGGCGACCGGACAGGGAGAAGAAAAACTGTTTTTT. This codes for CAWATGQGEEKLFF. The chain recombines TRBV30 with TRBJ1-4; 8 nucleotides align to TRBD1. CDR3 length: 14 amino acids. Germline-derived CDR1 and CDR2 are GTSNPN and SVGIG (reference sequence). V lost 5 bases and J lost 8; bases outside the gene matches: 10.

This clonotype was observed at least ten times. The V gene is TRBV5-1, the J gene TRBJ1-1; a possible D gene is TRBD1 (5 bases). The CDR3 has 15 residues. Germline V CDR1 and CDR2: SGHRS, YFSETQ. Trimming cost V 0 bases and J 1 base, with 10 bases left between them. CDR3 loop: CASSLAGATNTEAFF. CDR3 nucleotide sequence: TGCGCCAGCAGCTTGGCTGGGGCTACGAACACTGAAGCTTTCTTT.

There are a few counts of this clonotype. Here the CDR3 reads CAIRLGQDGHTQYF. Here the CDR3 DNA reads TGTGCCATCAGACTGGGACAGGATGGACATACGCAGTATTTT. V is TRBV10-3 and J is TRBJ2-3, with TRBD1 identical over 8 bases. The V gene's germline CDR1 is ENHRY and CDR2 SYGVKD. V was pared by 6 bases and J by 7 bases, with 9 bases of the junction left unmatched. The CDR3 runs to 14 residues.

This clonotype was found a few times. The CDR3 DNA is TGTGCCAGCAGCCGGGGACAGGGGGTAATCGGGGAGCTGTTTTTT. It specifies CASSRGQGVIGELFF. The chain carries TRBV27 and TRBJ2-2; 11 bases agree with TRBD1. The CDR3 length is 15 residues. With V trimmed by 6 bases and J by 7 bases, 7 bases remained unmatched. In germline, CDR1 is MNHEY, CDR2 SMNVEV (reference sequence).

Ten or more counts support this clonotype. J is TRBJ1-2 and V is TRBV2, with D hard to call. The CDR3 sequence is 11 residues long. Germline CDR1 and CDR2: SNHLY and FYNNEI. The germline V and J ends were trimmed by 4 bases and 2 bases, with 2 bases remaining between them. The CDR3 reads CASSGNYGYTF. As DNA, the CDR3 is TGTGCCAGCAGTGGAAACTATGGCTACACCTTC.

The chain has TRBV3-1 and TRBJ2-1; D is ambiguous. The germline V gene encodes CDR1 LGHDT and CDR2 YNNKEL (reference sequence). Trimming took off 1 base at V and 4 bases at J, with 14 bases between the two ends. The CDR3 loop spans 16 amino acids. This CDR3 is CASSQGATALYNEQFF. As DNA, the CDR3 is TGTGCCAGCAGCCAAGGGGCGACGGCCCTTTACAATGAGCAGTTCTTC.

This clonotype turned up a few times. The chain is built from TRBV20-1 and TRBJ1-1, with D unclear. Germline loops: CDR1 DFQATT, CDR2 SNEGSKA (reference sequence). The V and J ends lost 6 bases and 1 base respectively, with 12 bases between them. This CDR3 has 13 residues. CDR3 bases: TGCAGTGCCCTCTGGCCCCCGAACACTGAAGCTTTCTTT. Its translation: CSALWPPNTEAFF.

The V call is TRBV15, the J call TRBJ1-2; D gene uncertain. The CDR3 length is 14 residues. In germline, CDR1 is LNHNV, CDR2 YYDKDF (reference sequence). With 0 bases removed from V and 4 bases from J, the gap between germline ends came to 9 bases. DNA of the CDR3: TGTGCCACCAGCAGAGATGGGCAAGTCTATGGCTACACCTTC. Translation gives CATSRDGQVYGYTF. Filled out from reference TRBV15 and TRBJ1-2, the complete variable domain reads DAMVIQNPRYQVTQFGKPVTLSCSQTLNHNVMYWYQQKSSQAPKLLFHYYDKDFNNEADTPDNFQSRRPNTSFCFLDIRSPGLGDTAMYLCATSRDGQVYGYTFGSGTRLTVV.

This chain joins TRBV20-1 and TRBJ2-5; D is unclear. The CDR3 is 13 residues long. Germline V CDR1 and CDR2: DFQATT, SNEGSKA (reference sequence). V shed 3 bases and J shed 0 bases, with 8 bases lying between them. CDR3 nucleotide sequence: TGCAGTGCTAGTGCGCAAGACCAAGAGACCCAGTACTTC. This sequence encodes CSASAQDQETQYF.

V is TRBV15 and J is TRBJ2-3; TRBD1 agrees at 10 bases. CDR3 length equals 16 residues. Losses at the gene ends were 5 bases for V and 3 bases for J; bases not matched to a gene: 8. Germline-derived CDR1 and CDR2 are LNHNV and YYDKDF (reference sequence). This CDR3 is CATSRGTGVKTDTQYF. The DNA of the CDR3 is TGTGCCACCAGCCGGGGGACAGGGGTTAAAACAGATACGCAGTATTTT.

This clonotype came up many times. The chain carries TRBV12-3 or TRBV12-4 and TRBJ1-1; 9 positions match TRBD1. The CDR3 is 16 residues long. With V trimmed by 5 bases and J by 0 bases, 7 bases remained unmatched. The CDR3 loop is CASSESQGALNTEAFF. For the CDR3, the DNA is TGTGCCAGCAGTGAATCACAGGGGGCTTTGAACACTGAAGCTTTCTTT.

This clonotype was seen at least ten times. The rearrangement links TRBV29-1 to TRBJ1-1; weak D call: TRBD1 (6 bases). CDR3 length equals 11 residues. With 6 bases removed from V and 4 bases from J, the gap between germline ends came to 9 bases. The germline CDR1 and CDR2 sequences are SQVTM and ANQGSEA. The CDR3 sequence is CSVGGGTEAFF. CDR3 in DNA: TGCAGCGTAGGGGGGGGCACTGAAGCTTTCTTT.

This clonotype was seen a few times. The chain is built from TRBV27 and TRBJ2-3; the D is unclear. The CDR3 consists of 14 residues. Trimming shortened V by 5 bases and J by 0 bases, and 9 bases separated the two germline ends. Germline CDR1 MNHEY, CDR2 SMNVEV (reference sequence). The chain's CDR3 is CASSKLLSTDTQYF. CDR3 in DNA: TGTGCCAGCAGTAAACTCCTTAGCACAGATACGCAGTATTTT.